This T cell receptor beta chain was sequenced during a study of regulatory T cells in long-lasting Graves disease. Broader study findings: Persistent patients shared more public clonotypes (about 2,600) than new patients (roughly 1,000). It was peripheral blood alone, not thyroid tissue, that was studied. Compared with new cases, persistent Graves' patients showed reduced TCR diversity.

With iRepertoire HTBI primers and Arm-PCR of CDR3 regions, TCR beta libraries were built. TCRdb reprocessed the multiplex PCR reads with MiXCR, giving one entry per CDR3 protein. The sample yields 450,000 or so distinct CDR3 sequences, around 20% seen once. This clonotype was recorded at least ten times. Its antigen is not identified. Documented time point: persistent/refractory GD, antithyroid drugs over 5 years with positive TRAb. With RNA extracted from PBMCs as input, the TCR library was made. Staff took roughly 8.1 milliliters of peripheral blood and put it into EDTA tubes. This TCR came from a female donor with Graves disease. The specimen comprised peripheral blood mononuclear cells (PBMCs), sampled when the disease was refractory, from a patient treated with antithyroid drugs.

The CDR3, as DNA: TGTGCCAGCAGTGGGACAGGGGGAGGGAACACTGAAGCTTTCTTT. Translating gives CASSGTGGGNTEAFF. The rearrangement joins TRBV27 to TRBJ1-1; 11 bases line up with TRBD1. CDR3 length equals 15 residues. J was trimmed by 1 base and V by 5 bases; bases with no gene match: 3. Looked up from germline, CDR1 is MNHEY and CDR2 is SMNVEV (reference sequence).